A single sample gave rise to the 2 T cell receptor beta chains below, sequenced in a study of Tregs in tolerant kidney transplant recipients. The assay was immunoSEQ multiplex PCR, and TCRdb's table has in-frame clones only and misses some. The repertoire consists of roughly 15,000 clones, with over 75% occurring once and the leading ten covering about 1.7%. This sample comprised Tregs from blood, obtained before the transplant. The receptors originated from a human donor who received a combined kidney and bone marrow transplant.

The chain carries TRBV9 and TRBJ1-1; a possible D gene is TRBD1 (6 bases). Germline V CDR1 and CDR2: SGDLS, YYNGEE. With 3 bases removed from V and 1 base from J, the gap between germline ends came to 13 bases. This CDR3 has 15 amino acids. The CDR3 DNA reads TGTGCCAGCAGCGCCGAACAGGGTTGGAACACTGAAGCTTTCTTT. Protein product: CASSAEQGWNTEAFF.

CDR3 protein: CASSPGTSGDTQYF. The CDR3 DNA follows: TGTGCCAGCAGTCCAGGGACTAGCGGGGATACGCAGTATTTT. The V gene is TRBV6-1, the J gene TRBJ2-3, with 12 bases that match TRBD2. V lost 5 bases and J lost 6; bases outside the gene matches: 3. The CDR3 has 14 amino acids. From germline, CDR1 is MNHNS and CDR2 SASEGT.